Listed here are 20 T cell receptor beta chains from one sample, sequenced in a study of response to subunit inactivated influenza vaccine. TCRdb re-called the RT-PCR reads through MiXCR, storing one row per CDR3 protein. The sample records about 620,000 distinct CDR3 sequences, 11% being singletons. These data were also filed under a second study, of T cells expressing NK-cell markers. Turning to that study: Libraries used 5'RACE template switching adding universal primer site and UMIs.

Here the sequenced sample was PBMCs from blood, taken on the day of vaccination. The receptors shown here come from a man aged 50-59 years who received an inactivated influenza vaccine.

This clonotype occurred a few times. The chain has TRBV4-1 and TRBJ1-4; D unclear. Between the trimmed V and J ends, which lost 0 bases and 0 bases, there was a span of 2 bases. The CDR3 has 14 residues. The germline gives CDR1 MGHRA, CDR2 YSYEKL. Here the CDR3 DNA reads TGCGCCAGCAGCCAAGAATCAACTAATGAAAAACTGTTTTTT. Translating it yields CASSQESTNEKLFF.

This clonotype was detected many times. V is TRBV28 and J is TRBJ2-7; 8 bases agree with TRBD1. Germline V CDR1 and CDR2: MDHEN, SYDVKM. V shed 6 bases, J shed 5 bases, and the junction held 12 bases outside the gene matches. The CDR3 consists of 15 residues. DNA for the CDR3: TGTGCCAGCAGGAATCCCAGGGGGCAAAGCCACGAGCAGTACTTC. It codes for CASRNPRGQSHEQYF.

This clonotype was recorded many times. The CDR3 loop is CASSRREKLFF. The CDR3 DNA reads TGTGCCAGCAGCCGGCGTGAAAAACTGTTTTTT. V and J are TRBV12-3 or TRBV12-4 and TRBJ1-4; D gene ambiguous. This CDR3 has 11 amino acids. Trimming pared 6 bases from V and 7 bases from J, leaving 6 bases between.

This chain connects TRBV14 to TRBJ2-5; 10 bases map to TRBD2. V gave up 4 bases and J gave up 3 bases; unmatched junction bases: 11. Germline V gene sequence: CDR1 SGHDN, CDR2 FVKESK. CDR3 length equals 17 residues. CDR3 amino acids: CASSPRRLAGAEETQYF. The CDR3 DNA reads TGTGCCAGCAGCCCCCGACGGCTAGCGGGAGCAGAAGAGACCCAGTACTTC.

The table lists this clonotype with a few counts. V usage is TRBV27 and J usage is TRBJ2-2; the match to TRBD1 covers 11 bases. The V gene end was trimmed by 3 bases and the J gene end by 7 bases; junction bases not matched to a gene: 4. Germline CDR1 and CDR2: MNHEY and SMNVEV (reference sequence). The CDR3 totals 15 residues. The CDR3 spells CASSLGTGGVGELFF. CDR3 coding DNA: TGTGCCAGCAGTTTGGGGACAGGGGGAGTCGGGGAGCTGTTTTTT.

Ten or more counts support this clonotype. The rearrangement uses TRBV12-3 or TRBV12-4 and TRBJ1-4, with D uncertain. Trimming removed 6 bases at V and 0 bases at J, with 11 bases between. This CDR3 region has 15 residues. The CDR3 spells CASRSTVTTNEKLFF. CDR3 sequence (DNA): TGTGCCAGCAGGTCCACAGTAACAACTAATGAAAAACTGTTTTTT.

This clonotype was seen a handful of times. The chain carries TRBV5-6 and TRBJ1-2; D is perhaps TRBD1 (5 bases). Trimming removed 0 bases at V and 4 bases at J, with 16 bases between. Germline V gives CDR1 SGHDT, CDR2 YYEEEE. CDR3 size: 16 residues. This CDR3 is CASSLGVGRGGYGYTF. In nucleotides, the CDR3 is TGTGCCAGCAGCTTGGGAGTTGGGAGGGGAGGCTATGGCTACACCTTC.

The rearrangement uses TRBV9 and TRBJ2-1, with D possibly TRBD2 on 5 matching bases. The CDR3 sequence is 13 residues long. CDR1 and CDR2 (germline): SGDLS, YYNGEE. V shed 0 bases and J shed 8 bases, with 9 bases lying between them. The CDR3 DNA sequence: TGTGCCAGCAGCGTAGATCTTAGCGATGAGCAGTTCTTC. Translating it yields CASSVDLSDEQFF.

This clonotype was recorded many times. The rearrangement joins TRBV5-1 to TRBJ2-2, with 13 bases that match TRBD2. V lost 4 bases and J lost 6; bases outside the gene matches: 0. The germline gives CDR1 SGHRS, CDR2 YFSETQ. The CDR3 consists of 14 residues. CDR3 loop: CASSGLAGAGELFF. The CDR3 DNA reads TGCGCCAGCAGCGGACTAGCGGGAGCCGGGGAGCTGTTTTTT.

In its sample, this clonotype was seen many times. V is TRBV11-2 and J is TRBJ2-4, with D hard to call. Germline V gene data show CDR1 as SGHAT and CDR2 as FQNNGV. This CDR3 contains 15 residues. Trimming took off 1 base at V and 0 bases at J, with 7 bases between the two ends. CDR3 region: CASSLAPVAKNIQYF. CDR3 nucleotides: TGTGCCAGCAGCTTAGCACCGGTAGCCAAAAACATTCAGTACTTC.

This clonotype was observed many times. CDR3 loop: CSVAQGSTDTQYF. The CDR3 DNA follows: TGCAGCGTTGCGCAGGGCTCAACAGATACGCAGTATTTT. V and J are TRBV29-1 and TRBJ2-3; the D gene is possibly TRBD1 (5 bases). There are 13 residues in the CDR3. V dropped 4 bases and J dropped 3 bases, with 11 bases sitting between them. Germline V gene lookup returns CDR1 SQVTM and CDR2 ANQGSEA.

CDR3 region: CASRLITDTQYF. DNA for the CDR3: TGTGCCAGCCGATTGATTACAGATACGCAGTATTTT. The J gene is TRBJ2-3, the V gene TRBV7-2; D ambiguous. Germline CDR1 reads SGHTA; CDR2 reads FQGNSA. CDR3 length equals 12 residues. Trimming removed 8 bases at V and 3 bases at J, with 9 bases between.

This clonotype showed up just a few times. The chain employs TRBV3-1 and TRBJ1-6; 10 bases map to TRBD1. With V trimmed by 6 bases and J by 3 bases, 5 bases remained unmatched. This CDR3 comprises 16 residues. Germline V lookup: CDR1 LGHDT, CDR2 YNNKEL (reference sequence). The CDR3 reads CASRGTGAHYNSPLHF. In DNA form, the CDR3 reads TGTGCCAGCAGAGGGACAGGGGCCCACTATAATTCACCCCTCCACTTT.

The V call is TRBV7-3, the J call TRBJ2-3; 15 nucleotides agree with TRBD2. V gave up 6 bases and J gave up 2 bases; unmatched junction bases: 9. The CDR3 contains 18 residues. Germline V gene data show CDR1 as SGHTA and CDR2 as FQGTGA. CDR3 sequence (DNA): TGTGCCAGCAGTAGATGGGGACTAGCGGGAGGTCCCACAGATACGCAGTATTTT. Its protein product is CASSRWGLAGGPTDTQYF.

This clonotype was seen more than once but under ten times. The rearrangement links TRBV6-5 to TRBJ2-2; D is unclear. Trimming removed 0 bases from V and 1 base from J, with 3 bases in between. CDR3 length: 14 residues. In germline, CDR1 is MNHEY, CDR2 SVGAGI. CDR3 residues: CASSYSQNTGELFF. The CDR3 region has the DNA TGTGCCAGCAGTTACTCTCAGAACACCGGGGAGCTGTTTTTT.

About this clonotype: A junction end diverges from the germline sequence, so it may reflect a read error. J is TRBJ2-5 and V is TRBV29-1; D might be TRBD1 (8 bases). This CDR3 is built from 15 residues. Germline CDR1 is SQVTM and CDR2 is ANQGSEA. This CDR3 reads CSVEETGGARETQCF. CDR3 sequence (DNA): TGCAGCGTTGAAGAAACAGGGGGGGCACGGGAGACCCAGTGCTTC.

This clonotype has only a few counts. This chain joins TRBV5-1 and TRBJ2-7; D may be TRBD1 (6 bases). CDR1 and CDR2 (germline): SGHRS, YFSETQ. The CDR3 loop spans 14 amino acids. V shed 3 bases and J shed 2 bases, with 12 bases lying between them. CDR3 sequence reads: CASSSPGTTYEQYF. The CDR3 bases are TGCGCCAGCAGCTCCCCCGGGACAACCTACGAGCAGTACTTC.

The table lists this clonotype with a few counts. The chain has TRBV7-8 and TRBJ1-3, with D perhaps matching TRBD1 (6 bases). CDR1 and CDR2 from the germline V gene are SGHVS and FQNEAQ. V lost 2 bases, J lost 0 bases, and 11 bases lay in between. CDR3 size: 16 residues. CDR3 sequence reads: CASSLQGIDSGNTIYF. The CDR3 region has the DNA TGTGCCAGCAGCTTACAGGGGATTGACTCTGGAAACACCATATATTTT.

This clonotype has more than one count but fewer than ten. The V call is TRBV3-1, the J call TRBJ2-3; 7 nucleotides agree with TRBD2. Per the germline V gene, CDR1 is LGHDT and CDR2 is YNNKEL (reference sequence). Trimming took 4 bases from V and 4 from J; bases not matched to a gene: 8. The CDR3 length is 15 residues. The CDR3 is CASSRIGGGADTQYF. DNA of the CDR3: TGTGCCAGCAGCCGGATCGGCGGGGGAGCAGATACGCAGTATTTT.

The DNA for the CDR3 is TGTGCCAGCAGCTTACCCATAGGAGAGGTGGAGACCCAGTACTTC. Its protein product is CASSLPIGEVETQYF. The chain joins TRBV7-2 to TRBJ2-5; D gene uncertain. Trimming took off 2 bases at V and 5 bases at J, with 15 bases between the two ends. Germline V gene data show CDR1 as SGHTA and CDR2 as FQGNSA. The CDR3 extends over 15 amino acids.